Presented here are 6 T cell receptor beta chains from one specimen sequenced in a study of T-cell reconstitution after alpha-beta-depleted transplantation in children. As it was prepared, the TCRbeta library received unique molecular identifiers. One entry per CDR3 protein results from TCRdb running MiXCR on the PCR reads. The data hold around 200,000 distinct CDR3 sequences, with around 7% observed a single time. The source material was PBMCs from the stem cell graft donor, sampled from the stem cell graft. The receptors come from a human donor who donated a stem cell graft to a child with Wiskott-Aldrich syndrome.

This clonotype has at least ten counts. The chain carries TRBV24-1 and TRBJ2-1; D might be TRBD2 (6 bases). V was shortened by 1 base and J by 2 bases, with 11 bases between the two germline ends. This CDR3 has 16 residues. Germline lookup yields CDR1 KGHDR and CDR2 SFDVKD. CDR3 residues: CATSDFGAGAYNEQFF. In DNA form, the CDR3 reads TGTGCCACCAGTGATTTTGGAGCGGGTGCCTACAATGAGCAGTTCTTC.

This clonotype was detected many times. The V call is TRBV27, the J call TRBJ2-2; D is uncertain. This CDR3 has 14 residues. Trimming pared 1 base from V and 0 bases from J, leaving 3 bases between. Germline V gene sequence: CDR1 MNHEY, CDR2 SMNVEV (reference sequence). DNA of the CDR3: TGTGCCAGCAGTTTATACCCGAACACCGGGGAGCTGTTTTTT. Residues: CASSLYPNTGELFF.

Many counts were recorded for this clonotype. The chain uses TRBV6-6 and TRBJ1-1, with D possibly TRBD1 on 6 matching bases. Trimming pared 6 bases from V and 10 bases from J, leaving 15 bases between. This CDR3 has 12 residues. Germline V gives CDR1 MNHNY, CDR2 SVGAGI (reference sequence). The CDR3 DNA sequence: TGTGCCAGCAGGGGTAACAGGGATAGAGCTTTCTTT. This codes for CASRGNRDRAFF.

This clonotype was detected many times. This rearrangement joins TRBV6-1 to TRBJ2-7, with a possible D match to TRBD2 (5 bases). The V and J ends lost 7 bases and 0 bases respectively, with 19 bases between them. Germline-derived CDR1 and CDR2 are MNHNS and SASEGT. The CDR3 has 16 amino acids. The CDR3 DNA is TGTGCCAGCACCCGTGGACTGCCGAGGAGCTCCTACGAGCAGTACTTC. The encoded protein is CASTRGLPRSSYEQYF.

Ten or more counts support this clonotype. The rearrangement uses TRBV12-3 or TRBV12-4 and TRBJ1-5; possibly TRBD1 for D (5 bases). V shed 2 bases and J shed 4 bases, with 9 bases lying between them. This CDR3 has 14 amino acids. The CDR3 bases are TGTGCCAGCAGTTTACAGGGACGGAATCAGCCCCAGCATTTT. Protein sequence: CASSLQGRNQPQHF.

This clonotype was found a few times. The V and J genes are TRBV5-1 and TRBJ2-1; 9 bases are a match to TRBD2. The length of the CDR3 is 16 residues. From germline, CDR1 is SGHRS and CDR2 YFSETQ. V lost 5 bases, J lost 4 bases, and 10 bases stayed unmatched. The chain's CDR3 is CASSPDTSGSYNEQFF. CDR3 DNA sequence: TGCGCCAGCAGTCCGGACACTAGCGGGTCATACAATGAGCAGTTCTTC. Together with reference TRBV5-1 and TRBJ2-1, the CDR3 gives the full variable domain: KAGVTQTPRYLIKTRGQQVTLSCSPISGHRSVSWYQQTPGQGLQFLFEYFSETQRNKGNFPGRFSGRQFSNSRSEMNVSTLELGDSALYLCASSPDTSGSYNEQFFGPGTRLTVL.